A selection of T cell receptor beta chains follows, all from one sample in a study of T-cell reconstitution after alpha-beta-depleted transplantation in children. TCRdb re-derived calls from the PCR reads in MiXCR, one entry per CDR3 protein. There are 75,000 to 100,000 distinct CDR3 sequences in the sample; 8% to 9% occur only once, and more than 6.5% lies in the top ten. This material consisted of PBMCs from the stem cell graft donor, taken from the stem cell graft. These receptors were taken from a human donor who donated a stem cell graft to a child with congenital amegakaryocytic thrombocytopenia. CDR3s include the opening cysteine and the closing phenylalanine or tryptophan. A D gene is named only where the DNA matches it firmly. Not every row has a clone size; where given, it reads once, few, many or a size class.

V gene	clone size	D gene	J gene	CDR3 DNA	CDR3 protein
TRBV7-6	many	-	TRBJ1-6	TGTGCCAGCAGGCTCGGGGGGAGAAATTCACCCCTCCACTTT	CASRLGGRNSPLHF
TRBV10-3	many	-	TRBJ2-1	TGTGCCATCAGGAACCCGGCAGGTTACAATGAGCAGTTCTTC	CAIRNPAGYNEQFF
TRBV5-5	many	-	TRBJ2-2	TGTGCCAGCAGCCACCAGATTGGGGGTGGGACCGGGGAGCTGTTTTTT	CASSHQIGGGTGELFF
TRBV19	many	TRBD2	TRBJ2-2	TGTGCCAGTAGGATGAGACGGACTAGCGGGAACACCGGGGAGCTGTTTTTT	CASRMRRTSGNTGELFF
TRBV29-1	many	-	TRBJ2-7	TGCAGCGTAGCCGGGACCGGCGGCTACGAGCAGTACTTC	CSVAGTGGYEQYF
TRBV3-1	many	-	TRBJ2-7	TGTGCCAGCAGCCAATTTCGGGCCCACTACGAGCAGTACTTC	CASSQFRAHYEQYF
TRBV19	many	TRBD1	TRBJ1-5	TGTGCCAGTAGTCCTGGGACAGGGGGACGCAGACAGCCCCAGCATTTT	CASSPGTGGRRQPQHF
TRBV9	many	-	TRBJ2-3	TGTGCCAGCAGCGTAGCGGGAACAGATACGCAGTATTTT	CASSVAGTDTQYF
TRBV5-1	-	TRBD1	TRBJ1-5	TGCGCCAGCTCAAAACAGGGGGGTCAGCCCCAGCATTTT	CASSKQGGQPQHF
TRBV18	many	-	TRBJ2-3	TGTGCCAGCTCACCACTGGCGGGTAGGAGCACAGATACGCAGTATTTT	CASSPLAGRSTDTQYF
TRBV20-1	many	-	TRBJ2-1	TGCAGTGCTAGCGGCGGGACCGTATCCTACAATGAGCAGTTCTTC	CSASGGTVSYNEQFF
TRBV12-3/TRBV12-4	many	-	TRBJ1-2	TGTGCCAGCACCTTGACAGTCATTGATGGCTACACCTTC	CASTLTVIDGYTF
TRBV7-9	-	-	TRBJ1-3	TGTGCCAGCAGCTTAAATGGTCCTCGCCACTCTGGAAACACCATATATTTT	CASSLNGPRHSGNTIYF
TRBV7-2	many	-	TRBJ2-1	TGTGCCAGCAGCAGACCTCAAGGTGAGCAGTTCTTC	CASSRPQGEQFF
TRBV6-5	many	TRBD2	TRBJ2-1	TGTGCCAGCAGCCGGACTAGCGGGGGAACTGAGCAGTTCTTC	CASSRTSGGTEQFF
TRBV7-2	few	-	TRBJ1-2	TGTGCCAGCAGCTTATTCGGGGGTCTGGGAGGCTACACCTTC	CASSLFGGLGGYTF
TRBV5-4	-	TRBD1	TRBJ1-2	TGTGCCAGCAGCCAGGACAGGGGATTGCATGGCTACACCTTC	CASSQDRGLHGYTF
TRBV12-3/TRBV12-4	-	-	TRBJ1-5	TGTGCCAGCAGCCGGGGGGGGGTTTCCCAGCCCCAGCATTTT	CASSRGGVSQPQHF
TRBV10-1	many	-	TRBJ2-1	TGCGCCAGCAGTGAGTCGCGTCAAGGAACCAATTACAATGAGCAGTTCTTC	CASSESRQGTNYNEQFF
TRBV6-5	-	-	TRBJ2-1	TGTGCCAGCAGTTACTCGATCTTGGTTGAGCAGTTCTTC	CASSYSILVEQFF
TRBV6-2/TRBV6-3	many	TRBD1	TRBJ2-7	TGTGCCAGCAGACTACAGGGGTTCGAGCAGTACTTC	CASRLQGFEQYF
TRBV5-1	many	TRBD1	TRBJ2-5	TGCGCCAGCAGCCGCGCTGACAGGGTAGCAGAGACCCAGTACTTC	CASSRADRVAETQYF
TRBV29-1	many	-	TRBJ2-5	TGCAGCGCCGGACAGACGACCCAAGAGACCCAGTACTTC	CSAGQTTQETQYF
TRBV20-1	many	-	TRBJ2-7	TGCAGTGCCAGTCCTCCCGGGGGGCTTGGCTACGAGCAGTACTTC	CSASPPGGLGYEQYF
TRBV4-1	many	-	TRBJ1-5	TGCGCCAGCAGCCGCCGACGCAATGATCAGCCCCAGCATTTT	CASSRRRNDQPQHF
TRBV5-1	many	TRBD1	TRBJ1-1	TGCGCCAGCAGCCTAACAGGGGAGAACACTGAAGCTTTCTTT	CASSLTGENTEAFF
TRBV7-2	many	-	TRBJ2-3	TGTGCCAGCAGCCCAGGGGGGGCAGATACGCAGTATTTT	CASSPGGADTQYF
TRBV4-3	many	TRBD1	TRBJ1-4	TGCGCCAGCAGCCAAGCGACAGGGGGTCGTGAAAAACTGTTTTTT	CASSQATGGREKLFF
TRBV7-9	many	-	TRBJ2-6	TGTGCCAGCAGCACATCTGGGGCCAACGTCCTGACTTTC	CASSTSGANVLTF
TRBV5-1	many	TRBD2	TRBJ2-7	TGCGCCAGCAGCGACGCCCGGGGGGTACCCTACGAGCAGTACTTC	CASSDARGVPYEQYF
TRBV7-2	-	TRBD1	TRBJ1-3	TGTGCCAGCAGCTTAGTCGGGACAGGAGCTGGAAACACCATATATTTT	CASSLVGTGAGNTIYF
TRBV4-1	many	TRBD1	TRBJ2-7	TGCGCCAGCAGCCCTATTGGACAGGGTAGCTACGAGCAGTACTTC	CASSPIGQGSYEQYF
TRBV7-2	many	-	TRBJ2-1	TGTGCCAGCAGCTTAGCGCCGGCCTACAATGAGCAGTTCTTC	CASSLAPAYNEQFF
TRBV9	many	TRBD2	TRBJ2-5	TGTGCCAGCAGCGCGACTAGCGCTATAAGGGAGACCCAGTACTTC	CASSATSAIRETQYF
TRBV5-6	many	-	TRBJ2-2	TGTGCCAGCAGCTCATATAGCTATTCGAACACCGGGGAGCTGTTTTTT	CASSSYSYSNTGELFF
TRBV5-1	many	TRBD1	TRBJ2-2	TGCGCCAGCAGCCCCCAGGGACAGGGAGGCACCGGGGAGCTGTTTTTT	CASSPQGQGGTGELFF
TRBV5-1	many	-	TRBJ1-2	TGCGCCAGCAGCTTGGGGCAGAACGCTGGAAATGGCTACACCTTC	CASSLGQNAGNGYTF
TRBV14	many	-	TRBJ2-1	TGTGCCAGCAGCCAAGCACTAGCTGGTGAGCAGTTCTTC	CASSQALAGEQFF
TRBV7-9	many	-	TRBJ1-2	TGTGCCAGCAGCTCCGCGGGGACAAACTATGGCTACACCTTC	CASSSAGTNYGYTF
TRBV20-1	many	-	TRBJ1-2	TGCAGTGCTCTTGGGGGGGTAGGGGGCTACACCTTC	CSALGGVGGYTF
TRBV11-3	many	-	TRBJ2-1	TGTGCCAGCAGCTTAGTCGGCGGGGCTAGAGTACAGTACAATGAGCAGTTCTTC	CASSLVGGARVQYNEQFF
TRBV5-1	many	-	TRBJ2-1	TGCGCCAGCAACTTCGAGGCGAACTTCTACAATGAGCAGTTCTTC	CASNFEANFYNEQFF
TRBV12-3/TRBV12-4	many	-	TRBJ2-1	TGTGCCAGCAGTTCGGGGGAGGAAGCGCAGTTCTTC	CASSSGEEAQFF
TRBV20-1	-	-	TRBJ2-3	TGCAGTGTGGAGGTAGCGGCGACAGATACGCAGTATTTT	CSVEVAATDTQYF
TRBV7-6	many	TRBD1	TRBJ1-2	TGTGCCAGCAGCAGATCGGGACAGGGGGCAGGTGGCTACACCTTC	CASSRSGQGAGGYTF
TRBV6-1	many	TRBD1	TRBJ1-1	TGTGCCAGCAGTCCTGGGGGACAGGTCACTGAAGCTTTCTTT	CASSPGGQVTEAFF
TRBV7-8	few	-	TRBJ2-5	TGTGCCAGCAGCTTAGTCGCCTGGGGTGAGACCCAGTACTTC	CASSLVAWGETQYF
TRBV5-6	many	-	TRBJ1-6	TGTGCCAGCAGCTTGGGGGCAGGGCTTGATTCACCCCTCCACTTT	CASSLGAGLDSPLHF
TRBV28	many	-	TRBJ2-5	TGTGCCAGCAGTTCCCCAGGGGAGTGGCCCCAGTACTTC	CASSSPGEWPQYF
TRBV7-6	-	-	TRBJ2-7	TGTGCCAGCAGCTTAGGGGGGGGACAAGACTACGAGCAGTACTTC	CASSLGGGQDYEQYF
TRBV4-3	-	-	TRBJ1-4	TGCGCCAGCAGCCCGCACCGAGGCAATGAAAAACTGTTTTTC	CASSPHRGNEKLFF
TRBV4-1	many	TRBD1	TRBJ1-6	TGCGCCAGCAGCCATCCGGGGACAGGCCGACCCCTCCACTTT	CASSHPGTGRPLHF
TRBV29-1	many	-	TRBJ1-1	TGCAGCGTTGAGGACAGCTTGAACACTGAAGCTTTCTTT	CSVEDSLNTEAFF
TRBV7-2	many	-	TRBJ2-1	TGTGCCAGCAGCCAACCCGGGACCGAGCAGTTCTTC	CASSQPGTEQFF
TRBV4-2	-	-	TRBJ1-4	TGTGCCAGCAGCCAAAACACAGCGGATTGGACTAATGAAAAACTGTTTTTT	CASSQNTADWTNEKLFF
TRBV4-1	-	TRBD1	TRBJ1-2	TGCGCCAGCAGCCAAGAGGGGCGGGACAGAGTCTATGGCGACACCTTC	CASSQEGRDRVYGDTF
TRBV4-1	many	TRBD2	TRBJ2-1	TGCGCCAGCAGCCAGGCGACTAGCGGGATACCTTGGAATGAGCAGTTCTTC	CASSQATSGIPWNEQFF
TRBV5-1	many	TRBD1	TRBJ1-5	TGCGCCAGCAGCACGACAGGGTGGGACCAGCCCCAGCATTTT	CASSTTGWDQPQHF
TRBV28	many	-	TRBJ1-2	TGTGCCAGCAGTCGGGGGGACGGCTACTATGGCTACACCTTC	CASSRGDGYYGYTF